The 19 T cell receptor beta chains below all came from one sample that was sequenced in a study of blood T cell repertoires in COVID-19. The data were produced by immunoSEQ multiplex PCR, yet TCRdb's version contains in-frame clones alone and is incomplete. The table lists around 220,000 clones, approximately 80% of them singletons. The sample consisted of peripheral blood. The origin of the receptors is an elderly woman with active or convalescent COVID-19.

This clone was detected only a few times. The rearrangement joins TRBV7-9 to TRBJ1-2; D unresolved. The ends were cut back, 5 bases at V and 8 bases at J, with 9 bases in the middle. CDR1 and CDR2 (germline): SEHNR, FQNEAQ (reference sequence). There are 11 residues in the CDR3. The CDR3 protein is CASSPAWGYTF. The CDR3 DNA follows: TGTGCCAGCAGCCCAGCGTGGGGCTACACCTTC.

The chain is built from TRBV7-6 and TRBJ2-7; D ambiguous. The germline gives CDR1 SGHVS, CDR2 FNYEAQ. The CDR3 has 15 residues. V lost 4 bases and J lost 7, with 20 bases in between. CDR3 nucleotide sequence: TGTGCCAGCAGCTCCGTCCCATCTCGTATGGAGGAGCAGTACTTC. It specifies CASSSVPSRMEEQYF.

The J gene is TRBJ2-3, the V gene TRBV9; D not resolved. This CDR3 contains 16 residues. Germline V gene data show CDR1 as SGDLS and CDR2 as YYNGEE. V lost 0 bases and J 0 bases, leaving 11 bases between the germline ends. The CDR3 here is CASSVAPQTSTDTQYF. The CDR3 DNA follows: TGTGCCAGCAGCGTAGCCCCTCAAACTAGCACAGATACGCAGTATTTT.

The rearrangement joins TRBV7-2 to TRBJ2-7, with 8 nucleotides matching TRBD1. The junction had 12 bases not matched to a gene; V was cut back by 4 bases and J by 7 bases. The germline CDR1 and CDR2 sequences are SGHTA and FQGNSA. The CDR3 has 15 residues. CDR3 sequence reads: CASSSTGGMWREQYF. CDR3 DNA: TGTGCCAGCAGCTCCACAGGGGGGATGTGGAGGGAGCAGTACTTC.

CDR3 nucleotide sequence: TGCGCCAGCAGCTTGGGGTTTGAGTCACCCCTCCACTTT. Translation: CASSLGFESPLHF. This chain connects TRBV5-1 to TRBJ1-6, with unresolved D. Germline CDR1 and CDR2: SGHRS and YFSETQ. The V and J ends lost 0 bases and 10 bases respectively, with 8 bases between them. This CDR3 comprises 13 residues. Combining the CDR3 with reference TRBV5-1 and TRBJ1-6 gives the whole variable domain KAGVTQTPRYLIKTRGQQVTLSCSPISGHRSVSWYQQTPGQGLQFLFEYFSETQRNKGNFPGRFSGRQFSNSRSEMNVSTLELGDSALYLCASSLGFESPLHFGNGTRLTVT.

This chain links TRBV5-1 with TRBJ1-4, with 7 bases aligning to TRBD1. Unmatched junction bases numbered 5, after V lost 0 bases and J lost 3 bases. The CDR3 is 16 residues long. CDR1 is SGHRS and CDR2 is YFSETQ in the germline V gene. The CDR3 sequence: CASSLAPGQPNEKLFF. The CDR3 nucleotides read TGCGCCAGCAGCTTGGCCCCGGGACAGCCTAATGAAAAACTGTTTTTT.

The chain uses TRBV5-6 and TRBJ2-3, with D possibly TRBD1 on 5 matching bases. Germline-derived CDR1 and CDR2 are SGHDT and YYEEEE. V lost 5 bases and J lost 0, with 7 bases in between. CDR3 size: 13 residues. The chain's CDR3 is CASRGVSTDTQYF. The CDR3 DNA reads as TGTGCCAGCAGAGGGGTTAGCACAGATACGCAGTATTTT.

CDR3 sequence (DNA): TGTGCCAGCAGCCCCGACAGTAGGGTAAGGAATGAAGCTTTCTTT. Its protein product is CASSPDSRVRNEAFF. V usage is TRBV3-1 (or the pseudogene TRBV3-2) and J usage is TRBJ1-1; weak D call: TRBD1 (5 bases). This CDR3 is built from 15 residues. V gave up 4 bases and J gave up 7 bases, with 19 bases separating them. Germline values: CDR1 LGHDT, CDR2 YNNKEL (reference sequence).

The chain recombines TRBV4-1 with TRBJ1-2; no firm D call. The CDR3 covers 15 residues. Germline CDR1 and CDR2: MGHRA and YSYEKL. V lost 0 bases and J 4 bases, leaving 12 bases between the germline ends. The CDR3 bases are TGCGCCAGCAGCCAAGATCGAGGTCTGGGCTATGGCTACACCTTC. Its translation is CASSQDRGLGYGYTF.

The V gene is TRBV5-1, the J gene TRBJ2-7, with D tentatively TRBD2 (5 bases). CDR3 length equals 14 residues. V was cut by 2 bases and J by 6 bases, with 15 bases left in between. Germline lookup yields CDR1 SGHRS and CDR2 YFSETQ. In DNA form, the CDR3 reads TGCGCCAGCAGCTTACCGGCCTTTACTAGCGAGCAGTACTTC. Amino acid sequence: CASSLPAFTSEQYF. The variable domain in full, with the rest retrieved from reference TRBV5-1 and TRBJ2-7, is KAGVTQTPRYLIKTRGQQVTLSCSPISGHRSVSWYQQTPGQGLQFLFEYFSETQRNKGNFPGRFSGRQFSNSRSEMNVSTLELGDSALYLCASSLPAFTSEQYFGPGTRLTVT.

This clone was detected only once. The chain employs TRBV6-1 and TRBJ1-6, with 7 bases matching TRBD1. There are 16 residues in the CDR3. The germline CDR1 and CDR2 sequences are MNHNS and SASEGT. V trimming: 0 bases; J trimming: 9 bases; junction bases outside the gene matches: 8. CDR3 sequence reads: CASSEAQGGIVSPLHF. The CDR3 DNA reads TGTGCCAGCAGTGAAGCCCAGGGGGGAATAGTTTCACCCCTCCACTTT.

This chain connects TRBV5-4 to TRBJ1-2; D is ambiguous. The germline V gene has CDR1 SGHNT and CDR2 YYREEE (reference sequence). The V gene lost 4 bases and the J gene lost 1 base, with 2 bases spanning the gap. The CDR3 runs 11 residues. In nucleotides, the CDR3 is TGTGCCAGCAGCCGTAACTATGGCTACACCTTC. This translates into CASSRNYGYTF.

The V and J genes are TRBV5-1 and TRBJ1-2; tentatively, D is TRBD1 (6 bases). The CDR3 runs to 15 residues. Germline V gene data show CDR1 as SGHRS and CDR2 as YFSETQ. V was pared by 0 bases and J by 0 bases, with 9 bases between. Written as DNA, the CDR3 is TGCGCCAGCAGCTTGGGGACAGAATCTAACTATGGCTACACCTTC. Protein product: CASSLGTESNYGYTF.

This sequence joins TRBV5-6 and TRBJ1-2, with 7 bases matching TRBD1. Looked up from germline, CDR1 is SGHDT and CDR2 is YYEEEE. CDR3 length equals 16 residues. J gave up 7 bases and V 9 bases, and 21 bases lay outside the gene matches. The DNA of the CDR3 is TGTGCCACCCAGGAGGGGCAGGGGGTATTATCGCCTGGCTACACCTTC. The encoded protein is CATQEGQGVLSPGYTF.

The chain carries TRBV2 and TRBJ1-2, with 9 bases matching TRBD1. The J segment lost 5 bases and the V segment lost 8 bases, leaving 6 bases of the junction unmatched. The V gene's germline CDR1 is SNHLY and CDR2 FYNNEI. The CDR3 has 13 amino acids. CDR3 loop: CASVRDRDYGYTF. The CDR3 region has the DNA TGTGCCAGCGTTAGGGACAGGGATTATGGCTACACCTTC.

The rearrangement uses TRBV20-1 and TRBJ1-5; D possibly corresponds to TRBD1 (6 bases). Germline CDR1 and CDR2: DFQATT and SNEGSKA (reference sequence). This CDR3 region has 13 residues. With 3 bases removed from V and 6 bases from J, the gap between germline ends came to 12 bases. CDR3 residues: CSASGQILQPQHF. The CDR3 DNA is TGCAGTGCTAGTGGACAGATTCTTCAGCCCCAGCATTTT.

This rearrangement joins TRBV23-1 to TRBJ2-1, with 14 bases fitting TRBD2. TRBV23-1 is an open reading frame, and its role is uncertain. The CDR3 runs 15 residues. Trimming at V came to 5 bases and at J to 7 bases, leaving 4 bases not matched to a gene. Here the CDR3 reads CASSWGLAGVNEQFF. Written as DNA, the CDR3 is TGCGCCAGCAGTTGGGGACTAGCGGGAGTAAATGAGCAGTTCTTC.

V is TRBV19 and J is TRBJ2-1, with TRBD2 identical over 9 bases. Trimming took 6 bases from V and 3 from J; bases not matched to a gene: 6. Germline V gives CDR1 LNHDA, CDR2 SQIVND (reference sequence). The CDR3 is 15 amino acids. The CDR3 coding sequence is TGTGCCAGTAGCGGCGGGGGGGCAAGCTACAATGAGCAGTTCTTC. Translation gives CASSGGGASYNEQFF.

The chain employs TRBV19 and TRBJ1-1, with 9 bases lining up with TRBD1. There are 15 residues in the CDR3. CDR1 and CDR2 (germline): LNHDA, SQIVND (reference sequence). Trimming cost V 1 base and J 5 bases; bases outside gene matches: 5. CDR3: CASSIGTGGRTEAFF. The DNA of the CDR3 is TGTGCCAGTAGTATAGGCACAGGGGGCAGAACTGAAGCTTTCTTT.